These 2 T cell receptor beta chains were all obtained from the same sample, sequenced in a study of blood T cell repertoires in COVID-19. TCRdb keeps only in-frame clones here, not all; method: immunoSEQ multiplex PCR. The sample consists of over 250,000 clones, 88% of them appearing once. The sample taken for sequencing was PBMCs or T cells enriched from blood (not recorded which). The receptors were gathered from a woman between 45 and 60 years old who had recovered from COVID-19.

V is TRBV27 and J is TRBJ2-1; no clear D. The CDR3 runs to 13 residues. The germline V and J ends were trimmed by 8 bases and 12 bases, with 20 bases remaining between them. Germline values: CDR1 MNHEY, CDR2 SMNVEV (reference sequence). CDR3 residues: CASAHEGGPGQFF. CDR3 DNA: TGTGCCAGCGCCCACGAAGGCGGCCCGGGGCAGTTCTTC.

Many counts were recorded for this clone. V and J are TRBV28 and TRBJ2-1; 8 bases are shared with TRBD2. The germline V gene encodes CDR1 MDHEN and CDR2 SYDVKM. Germline trimming cut 8 bases from V and 8 bases from J; bases unmatched to any gene: 14. The CDR3 loop spans 15 amino acids. The CDR3 coding sequence is TGTGCCAGCTCCCCGGTTGCGGGAGGTTTTGATGAGCAGTTCTTC. Residues: CASSPVAGGFDEQFF.